The 9 T cell receptor beta chains given below trace back to one sample, sequenced in a study of identical twins. One entry per CDR3 protein, called by TCRdb with MiXCR from the 5' RACE reads. The repertoire has approximately 230,000 distinct CDR3 sequences, over 12% of them found once; the top ten carry around 9%. Sequenced material: memory (CD45RO+) T cells sorted from blood. These receptors originate from a woman aged 18-30 years in good health.

This clonotype was found many times. This chain connects TRBV5-1 to TRBJ2-7; no firm D call. Trimming left V 4 bases short and J 2 bases short, with 10 bases between. The germline gives CDR1 SGHRS, CDR2 YFSETQ. The CDR3 loop spans 13 amino acids. CDR3 in amino acids: CASSPDHPYEQYF. Here the CDR3 DNA reads TGCGCCAGCAGCCCGGACCATCCCTACGAGCAGTACTTC.

The chain couples TRBV9 to TRBJ2-7; D unclear. Between the trimmed V and J ends, which lost 0 bases and 3 bases, there was a span of 13 bases. Germline CDR1 reads SGDLS; CDR2 reads YYNGEE. The CDR3 runs 15 residues. The CDR3 nucleotides are TGTGCCAGCAGCGTAGGGAGTCGGATTAACTACGAGCAGTACTTC. It specifies CASSVGSRINYEQYF.

This clonotype was seen a few times. The rearrangement joins TRBV7-8 to TRBJ1-5; 10 bases fit TRBD1. Germline CDR1 is SGHVS and CDR2 is FQNEAQ. The V gene end was trimmed by 5 bases and the J gene end by 4 bases; junction bases not matched to a gene: 5. The length of the CDR3 is 15 residues. The CDR3, as DNA: TGTGCCAGCAGCCGGGACAGGGGTTGGAATCAGCCCCAGCATTTT. Translation: CASSRDRGWNQPQHF.

The chain joins TRBV7-2 to TRBJ2-2; D is possibly TRBD1 or TRBD2 (5 bases each). Germline CDR1 and CDR2: SGHTA and FQGNSA. V lost 5 bases to trimming and J lost 0 bases, with 16 bases between them. There are 17 residues in the CDR3. The CDR3 here is CASSEGMGRSNTGELFF. In DNA form, the CDR3 reads TGTGCCAGCAGCGAGGGAATGGGACGGTCGAACACCGGGGAGCTGTTTTTT.

This rearrangement joins TRBV3-1 to TRBJ2-1; 11 nucleotides agree with TRBD2. The germline CDR1 and CDR2 sequences are LGHDT and YNNKEL (reference sequence). The CDR3 consists of 16 residues. The trim removed 6 bases at V and 4 bases at J, leaving 8 bases unmatched. The CDR3 bases are TGTGCCAGCAGGTTCCGACTAGCGGGACGATACAATGAGCAGTTCTTC. Encoded protein: CASRFRLAGRYNEQFF.

This clonotype was counted a few times. The chain recombines TRBV25-1 with TRBJ2-3; 7 bases line up with TRBD1. The CDR3 sequence is 15 residues long. The trim removed 5 bases at V and 3 bases at J, leaving 8 bases unmatched. From germline, CDR1 is MGHDK and CDR2 SYGVNS. DNA for the CDR3: TGTGCCAGCAGTACCAGGGGGAGAGGGACAGATACGCAGTATTTT. Translation: CASSTRGRGTDTQYF.

The table lists this clonotype with a few counts. This rearrangement joins TRBV29-1 to TRBJ2-3; D ambiguous. Trimming pared 1 base from V and 2 bases from J, leaving 10 bases between. The CDR3 contains 14 residues. The germline V gene encodes CDR1 SQVTM and CDR2 ANQGSEA. The chain's CDR3 is CSVEGKGATDTQYF. In nucleotides, the CDR3 is TGCAGCGTTGAAGGGAAAGGAGCCACAGATACGCAGTATTTT.

In the case of this clonotype: A much larger clone lies a single base off, so this may be a read error. J is TRBJ1-2 and V is TRBV7-2, with 7 bases identical to TRBD1. Germline V gene sequence: CDR1 SGHTA, CDR2 FQGNSA. The CDR3 covers 13 residues. V lost 4 bases and J lost 8; bases outside the gene matches: 7. The chain's CDR3 is CASSYTTGVGYTF. The CDR3 DNA reads as TGTGCCAGCAGCTATACTACAGGGGTCGGCTACACCTTC.

Of note for this clonotype: A junction boundary mismatches the germline segment, possibly from a read error. The V call is TRBV6-1, the J call TRBJ2-3; 8 positions match TRBD2. Germline CDR1 is MNHNS and CDR2 is SASEGT. The CDR3 extends over 13 amino acids. CDR3 amino acids: CATSSGIRDTQYF. The CDR3 DNA is TGTGCCACCAGTAGCGGGATTCGAGATACGCAGTATTTT.